This record looks at one T cell receptor beta chain sequence and its context. Profiled with immunoSEQ multiplex PCR; TCRdb holds only in-frame clones, not every one. The data contain over 100,000 clones, about three quarters of them singletons. This record comes from a study of blood T cell repertoires in COVID-19. Germline-derived CDR1 and CDR2 are MNHEY and SMNVEV (reference sequence). Germline trimming cut 5 bases from V and 3 bases from J; bases unmatched to any gene: 6. CDR3 length equals 14 residues. This sequence joins TRBV27 and TRBJ2-7, with TRBD1 identical over 8 bases. This TCR derives from a human donor in a cohort sampled during active or convalescent COVID-19. The source material was peripheral blood. CDR3 loop: CASSDGTGFYEQYF. The CDR3 nucleotides are TGTGCCAGCAGTGACGGGACAGGTTTCTACGAGCAGTACTTC.